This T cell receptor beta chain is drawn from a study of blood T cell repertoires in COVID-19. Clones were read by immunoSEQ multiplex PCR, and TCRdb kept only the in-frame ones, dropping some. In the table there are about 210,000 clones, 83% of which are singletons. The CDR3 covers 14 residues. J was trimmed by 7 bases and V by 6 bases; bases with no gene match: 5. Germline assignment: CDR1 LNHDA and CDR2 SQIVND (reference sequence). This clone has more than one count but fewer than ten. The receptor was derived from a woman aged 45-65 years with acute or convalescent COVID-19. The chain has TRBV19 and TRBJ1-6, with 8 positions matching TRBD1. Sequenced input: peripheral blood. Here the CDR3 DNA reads TGTGCCAGTAGGGGGACAGGCAAAAATTCACCCCTCCACTTT. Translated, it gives CASRGTGKNSPLHF.